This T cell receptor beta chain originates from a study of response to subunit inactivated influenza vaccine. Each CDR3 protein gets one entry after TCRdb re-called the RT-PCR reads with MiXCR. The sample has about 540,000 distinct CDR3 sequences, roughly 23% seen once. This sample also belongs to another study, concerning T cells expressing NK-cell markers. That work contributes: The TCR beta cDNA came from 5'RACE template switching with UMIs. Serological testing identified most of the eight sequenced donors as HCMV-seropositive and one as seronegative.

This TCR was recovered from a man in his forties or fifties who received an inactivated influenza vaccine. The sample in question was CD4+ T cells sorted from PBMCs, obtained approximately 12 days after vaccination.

CDR3 DNA: TGTGCCAGCAGTGCTAATAGCGGGGCCCGGGGCACAGATACGCAGTATTTT. It codes for CASSANSGARGTDTQYF. V usage is TRBV7-9 and J usage is TRBJ2-3, with 8 bases fitting TRBD2. Germline V gives CDR1 SEHNR, CDR2 FQNEAQ (reference sequence). V gave up 6 bases and J gave up 1 base; unmatched junction bases: 12. This CDR3 contains 17 residues.